These 6 T cell receptor beta chains share one sample of origin, sequenced in a study of blood T cell repertoires in COVID-19 (TCRdb year 2020). The library was obtained by the immunoSEQ multiplex PCR assay. Not all clones reach the TCRdb copy of this immuneACCESS table, which keeps in-frame sequences only. Checked studies attribute under half of the gap to unresolved V genes and leave the rest unexplained. This sample is represented by 120,000 to 150,000 clones; approximately 84% of them were singletons. The top ten clones comprise roughly 9% of the sample. The sequenced material came from peripheral blood. The receptors were gathered from a woman at least 80 years old in a cohort sampled during active or convalescent COVID-19.

V usage is TRBV19 and J usage is TRBJ1-1, with D maybe TRBD1 (6 bases). CDR1 is LNHDA, CDR2 SQIVND, per germline (reference sequence). The germline V and J ends were trimmed by 6 bases and 0 bases, with 11 bases remaining between them. The CDR3 length is 14 residues. The CDR3: CASSPGQLNTEAFF. As DNA, the CDR3 is TGTGCCAGTAGCCCCGGACAGTTGAACACTGAAGCTTTCTTT.

The chain links TRBV7-9 to TRBJ1-2; the D gene is possibly TRBD1 (6 bases). CDR3 length equals 12 residues. Trimming shortened V by 2 bases and J by 8 bases, and 9 bases separated the two germline ends. Germline assignment: CDR1 SEHNR and CDR2 FQNEAQ (reference sequence). The CDR3: CASSLQGYGYTF. The CDR3 coding sequence is TGTGCCAGCAGCTTACAGGGGTACGGCTACACCTTC.

The chain recombines TRBV28 with TRBJ2-5; unclear D gene. Per the germline V gene, CDR1 is MDHEN and CDR2 is SYDVKM. The CDR3 loop spans 12 amino acids. V lost 2 bases and J lost 4, with 5 bases in between. The CDR3 region is CASSLRGETQYF. In DNA form, the CDR3 reads TGTGCCAGCAGTTTACGAGGAGAGACCCAGTACTTC.

The chain links TRBV19 to TRBJ1-4, with D perhaps matching TRBD1 (6 bases). With 6 bases removed from V and 1 base from J, the gap between germline ends came to 9 bases. Germline assignment: CDR1 LNHDA and CDR2 SQIVND (reference sequence). The CDR3 is 14 amino acids. For the CDR3, the DNA is TGTGCCAGTAGCATGACAGGAACTAATGAAAAACTGTTTTTT. It specifies CASSMTGTNEKLFF.

This chain joins TRBV5-1 and TRBJ2-7, with 12 positions matching TRBD2. The CDR3 consists of 15 residues. With V trimmed by 2 bases and J by 2 bases, 2 bases remained unmatched. Germline V gene sequence: CDR1 SGHRS, CDR2 YFSETQ. The CDR3 DNA sequence: TGCGCCAGCAGCTTTACTAGCGGGGGGACCTACGAGCAGTACTTC. Amino acids: CASSFTSGGTYEQYF.

This clone was picked up one time. This chain uses TRBV28 with TRBJ1-1; D ambiguous. Trimming removed 10 bases from V and 0 bases from J, with 6 bases in between. The germline CDR1 and CDR2 sequences are MDHEN and SYDVKM. This CDR3 region has 11 residues. The CDR3 nucleotides read TGTGCCACCCAGTTGAACACTGAAGCTTTCTTT. Translation: CATQLNTEAFF.